This T cell receptor beta chain derives from a study of Graves' ophthalmopathy and Graves' hyperthyroidism. General study results and limits: The majority of expanded thyroid clonotypes above 0.001 frequency also occurred in blood.

Ophthalmopathy donors showed moderate-to-severe activity, CAS ≥3, NOSPECS ≥4 and a duration under 3 months. Using RNA transcripts, the TCR beta CDR3 regions were amplified. Amplification began with first-round RT-PCR using HTBI primers, then second-round multiplex PCR was performed. TCRdb re-analysed the multiplex PCR reads in MiXCR, keeping a single row per CDR3 protein. The sample lists about 480,000 distinct CDR3 sequences; around 15% were seen once. This clonotype was counted a few times. Its antigen is unidentified. This CDR3 contains 14 residues. The V gene lost 5 bases and the J gene lost 2 bases, with 13 bases spanning the gap. Germline V gene lookup returns CDR1 PRHDT and CDR2 FYEKMQ (reference sequence).

The gene calls are TRBV13 and TRBJ2-7; D is possibly TRBD1 (6 bases). The sample was blood. This clonotype was obtained from a woman aged 30 to 39 with Graves' ophthalmopathy. The CDR3 DNA sequence: TGTGCCAGCAGCCCTCGACAGGAAACCTACGAGCAGTACTTC. The encoded protein is CASSPRQETYEQYF.